This T cell receptor (beta chain) appears in the sequencing data of a study of blood T cell repertoires in COVID-19. The data were produced by immunoSEQ multiplex PCR, yet TCRdb's version contains in-frame clones alone and is incomplete. The table includes under 350,000 clones, around nine tenths detected once. Per the germline V gene, CDR1 is MDHEN and CDR2 is SYDVKM. This CDR3 is built from 13 residues. V dropped 6 bases and J dropped 7; count of bases not matched to a gene: 5. Source material: PBMCs or T cells enriched from blood (not recorded which). The clonotype was recovered from a young woman who had recovered from COVID-19. This chain links TRBV28 with TRBJ2-7; 11 bases map to TRBD2. CDR3 coding DNA: TGTGCCAGCAGCCTCCGACTAGCGGGGGAGCAGTACTTC. Amino acid sequence: CASSLRLAGEQYF.